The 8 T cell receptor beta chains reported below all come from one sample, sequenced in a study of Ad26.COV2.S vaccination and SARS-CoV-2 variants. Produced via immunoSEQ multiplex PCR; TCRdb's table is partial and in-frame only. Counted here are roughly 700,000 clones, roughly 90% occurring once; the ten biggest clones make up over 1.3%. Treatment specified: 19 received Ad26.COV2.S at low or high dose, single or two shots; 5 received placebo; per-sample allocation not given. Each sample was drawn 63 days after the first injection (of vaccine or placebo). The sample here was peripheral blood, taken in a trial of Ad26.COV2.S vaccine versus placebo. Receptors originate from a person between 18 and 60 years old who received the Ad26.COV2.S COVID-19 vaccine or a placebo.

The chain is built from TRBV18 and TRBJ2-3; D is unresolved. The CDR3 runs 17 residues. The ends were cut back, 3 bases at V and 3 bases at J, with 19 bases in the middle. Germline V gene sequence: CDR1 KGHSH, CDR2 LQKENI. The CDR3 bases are TGTGCCAGCTCACCGGTCTACGTGGCAGGCCAGACAGATACGCAGTATTTT. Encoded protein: CASSPVYVAGQTDTQYF. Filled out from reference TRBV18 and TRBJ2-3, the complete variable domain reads NAGVMQNPRHLVRRRGQEARLRCSPMKGHSHVYWYRQLPEEGLKFMVYLQKENIIDESGMPKERFSAEFPKEGPSILRIQQVVRGDSAAYFCASSPVYVAGQTDTQYFGPGTRLTVL.

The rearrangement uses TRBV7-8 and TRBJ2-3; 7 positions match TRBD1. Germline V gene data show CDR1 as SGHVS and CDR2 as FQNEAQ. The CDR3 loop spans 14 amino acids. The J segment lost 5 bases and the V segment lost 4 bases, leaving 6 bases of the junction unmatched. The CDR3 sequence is CASSSLPGGDTQYF. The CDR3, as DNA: TGTGCCAGCAGCTCCCTTCCAGGGGGAGATACGCAGTATTTT. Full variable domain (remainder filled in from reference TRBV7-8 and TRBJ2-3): GAGVSQSPRYKVAKRGQDVALRCDPISGHVSLFWYQQALGQGPEFLTYFQNEAQLDKSGLPSDRFFAERPEGSVSTLKIQRTQQEDSAVYLCASSSLPGGDTQYFGPGTRLTVL.

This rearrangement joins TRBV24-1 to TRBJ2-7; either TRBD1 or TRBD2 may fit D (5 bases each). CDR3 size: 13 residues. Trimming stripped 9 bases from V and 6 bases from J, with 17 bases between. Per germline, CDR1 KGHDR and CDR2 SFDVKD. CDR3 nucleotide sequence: TGTGCCACCGCCCCTTCGGTGAGGGGCGAGCAGTACTTC. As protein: CATAPSVRGEQYF.

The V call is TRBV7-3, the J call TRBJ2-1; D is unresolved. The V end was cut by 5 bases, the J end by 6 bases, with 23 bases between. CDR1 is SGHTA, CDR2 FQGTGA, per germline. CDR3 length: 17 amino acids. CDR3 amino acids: CASSPRRWAARPNEQFF. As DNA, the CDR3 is TGTGCCAGCAGCCCGCGCAGGTGGGCCGCACGACCCAATGAGCAGTTCTTC.

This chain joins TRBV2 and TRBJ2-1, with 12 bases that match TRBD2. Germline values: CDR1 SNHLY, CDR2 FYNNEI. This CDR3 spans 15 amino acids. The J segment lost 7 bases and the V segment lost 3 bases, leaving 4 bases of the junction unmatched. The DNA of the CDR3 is TGTGCCAGCAGTGATTCGACTAGCGGGGGAAATGAGCAGTTCTTC. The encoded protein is CASSDSTSGGNEQFF.

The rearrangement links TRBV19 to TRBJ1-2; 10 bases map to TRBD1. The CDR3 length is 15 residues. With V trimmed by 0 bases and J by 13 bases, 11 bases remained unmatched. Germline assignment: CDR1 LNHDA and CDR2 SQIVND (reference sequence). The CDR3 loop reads CASSIDGTGDLRVTF. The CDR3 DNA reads TGTGCCAGTAGTATAGACGGGACAGGGGACCTTCGGGTCACCTTC.

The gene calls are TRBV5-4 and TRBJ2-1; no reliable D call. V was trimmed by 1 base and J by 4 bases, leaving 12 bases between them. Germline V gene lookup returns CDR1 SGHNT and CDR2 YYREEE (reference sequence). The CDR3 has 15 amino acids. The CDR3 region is CASSLRHPHYNEQFF. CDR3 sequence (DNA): TGTGCCAGCAGCTTGCGACACCCCCATTACAATGAGCAGTTCTTC.

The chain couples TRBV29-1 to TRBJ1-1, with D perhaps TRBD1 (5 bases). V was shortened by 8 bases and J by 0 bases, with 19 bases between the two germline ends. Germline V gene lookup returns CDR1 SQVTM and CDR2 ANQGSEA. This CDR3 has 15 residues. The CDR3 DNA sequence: TGCAGCTCCCGGTGGGGGGAGGCGATGAACACTGAAGCTTTCTTT. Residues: CSSRWGEAMNTEAFF.